One T cell receptor (beta chain) is described in this entry. This record comes from a study of blood T cell repertoires in COVID-19. Study information: Collection of acute and convalescent COVID-19 samples took place in the United States, Italy and Spain. In each case, the material was cDNA or gDNA derived from T cells, B-cell-depleted T cells, or PBMCs.

This CDR3 comprises 11 residues. Trimming took 6 bases from V and 8 from J, leaving 10 bases between them. In the original analysis: Amplification of reference gene primers was used by the study to estimate nucleated cell counts. Clones were read by immunoSEQ multiplex PCR, and TCRdb kept only the in-frame ones, dropping some. Clone size and V and J calls were adopted from that table, with D and trimming inferred from the DNA. The sample records 200,000 to 300,000 clones, 82% being singletons. Source material: peripheral blood. V usage is TRBV12-3 or TRBV12-4 and J usage is TRBJ1-1, with D perhaps matching TRBD1 (6 bases). The source is a woman aged 55-75 years with active or convalescent COVID-19. This chain's CDR3 is CASRDRSEAFF. For the CDR3, the DNA is TGTGCCAGCAGGGACAGATCCGAAGCTTTCTTT.